This T cell receptor beta chain emerged from a study of cytomegalovirus exposure and HLA in healthy donors. PCR employed 60 Vbeta and 13 Jbeta primers. Data came from immunoSEQ multiplex PCR; TCRdb stores just in-frame clones and leaves some out. Of 150,000 to 200,000 clones detected, around 79% appear once; the ten largest clones hold 7.4%. V was clipped by 4 bases and J by 4 bases, with 17 bases between them. The CDR3 is made up of 15 amino acids. Germline V gives CDR1 SGDLS, CDR2 YYNGEE. The receptor was isolated from a male donor in good health and CMV-seropositive. The V gene is TRBV9, the J gene TRBJ1-1; D unresolved. Material: PBMCs. The CDR3 region has the DNA TGTGCCAGCAGCAGCGTAGAAGAGGGAGGCACTGAAGCTTTCTTT. It is translated as CASSSVEEGGTEAFF.